Listed below are T cell receptor beta chains from one sample, sequenced in a study of technical replicates of blood from a few donors. Data came from immunoSEQ multiplex PCR; TCRdb stores just in-frame clones and leaves some out. This table has over 50,000 clones, more than 75% appearing once. The sequenced sample was PBMCs. The source is a human donor in good health. Some clones in this sample may be carry-over from other donors' samples. Each CDR3 is given with its conserved first and last residue. A D gene is named only where the DNA matches it firmly. A row's size may be missing; if present it is once, few, many or a size class.

J gene,V gene,D gene,clone size,CDR3 length,CDR3 DNA,CDR3 protein
TRBJ2-7,TRBV11-2,-,once,14,TGTGCCAGCAGCTCGTCGATTAGCTTCTACGAGCAGTACTTC,CASSSSISFYEQYF
TRBJ1-3,TRBV6-1,TRBD1,-,15,TGTGCCAGCAGAGTCGACAGGGTGCGAGGAAACACCATATATTTT,CASRVDRVRGNTIYF
TRBJ1-2,TRBV5-5,-,once,14,TGTGCCAGCAGCTTGGCGGCAGGGGTAGATGGCTACACCTTC,CASSLAAGVDGYTF
TRBJ1-6,TRBV19,-,-,14,TGTGCCAGTAGTATAGTAAGGGGCAATTCACCCCTCCACTTT,CASSIVRGNSPLHF
TRBJ2-1,TRBV7-9,TRBD2,-,18,TGTGCCAGCAGCACCGGGACTAGCGGGCGAAACTCCTACAATGAGCAGTTCTTC,CASSTGTSGRNSYNEQFF
TRBJ2-1,TRBV9,-,-,14,TGTGCCAGCAGCTCATACGACAGCAACAATGAGCAGTTCTTC,CASSSYDSNNEQFF
TRBJ1-2,TRBV27,-,-,16,TGTGCCAGCAGTCCGGCGGGGGGACTGATTAACTATGGCTACACCTTC,CASSPAGGLINYGYTF
TRBJ2-7,TRBV7-9,TRBD1,-,16,TGTGCCAGCAGCCGGATCTCCGGGACAGATAGTTACGAGCAGTACTTC,CASSRISGTDSYEQYF
TRBJ1-1,TRBV30,-,-,16,TGTGCCTGGACTCCGGGACACCTAGGGGGGAACACTGAAGCTTTCTTT,CAWTPGHLGGNTEAFF
TRBJ2-7,TRBV7-2,TRBD1,once,17,TGTGCCAGCAGCTTAGTCAGGACAGGGGGCCTGGCCTACGAGCAGTACTTC,CASSLVRTGGLAYEQYF
TRBJ1-1,TRBV7-9,TRBD1,-,14,TGTGCCAGCAGCTTACTCAAAACGGACAGGGGCCTCACCTTT,CASSLLKTDRGLTF
TRBJ2-7,TRBV12-5,-,-,11,TGTGCTAGTGGGGAACTATACGAGCAGTACTTC,CASGELYEQYF
TRBJ2-1,TRBV30,-,-,16,TGTGCCTGGAGTGGGGGAGCGGGCACGGTGAGGAATGAGCAGTTCTTC,CAWSGGAGTVRNEQFF
TRBJ1-1,TRBV7-9,TRBD1,-,15,TGTGCCAGCAGCTTATCAATCAGGGGGGACACTGAAGCTTTCTTT,CASSLSIRGDTEAFF
TRBJ2-2,TRBV27,-,once,13,TGTGCCAGCAGTTCCGTGAACACCGGGGAGCTGTTTTTT,CASSSVNTGELFF
TRBJ2-7,TRBV7-6,TRBD1,-,16,TGTGCCAGCAGCGGTGGGACAGGGGACTTATCCTACGAGCAGTACTTC,CASSGGTGDLSYEQYF
TRBJ2-1,TRBV9,-,-,14,TGTGCCAGCAGCGTAGGTGGGGCCCTTAATGAGCAGTTCTTC,CASSVGGALNEQFF
TRBJ1-3,TRBV6-6,TRBD1,-,14,TGTGCCAGCAGAACGGGACAGGCCGGAAACACCATATATTTT,CASRTGQAGNTIYF
TRBJ2-2,TRBV7-2,TRBD1,-,14,TGTGCCAGCTACAGGGGGTTCGGCACCGGGGAGCTGTTTTTT,CASYRGFGTGELFF
TRBJ2-3,TRBV30,-,-,12,TGTGCCTGGATACCAGGAGGTTATACGCAGTATTTT,CAWIPGGYTQYF
TRBJ2-5,TRBV10-3,-,-,14,TGTGCCATCAGTGAAGGCGGCAGTATAGAGACCCAGTACTTC,CAISEGGSIETQYF
TRBJ1-2,TRBV10-3,-,-,14,TGTGCCATCAGTGAGTCGGCAGCTAACTATGGCTACACCTTC,CAISESAANYGYTF
TRBJ1-6,TRBV4-3,-,-,14,TGCGCCAGCAGCCAAGGAGGGCGGGTCTCACCCCTCCACTTT,CASSQGGRVSPLHF
TRBJ1-2,TRBV7-3,-,-,13,TGTGCCAGCAGCTTCGACAGGAACTATGGCTACACCTTC,CASSFDRNYGYTF
TRBJ1-2,TRBV30,-,once,13,TGTGCCTGGAGTCGAGGATGGGGGGATGGCTACACCTTC,CAWSRGWGDGYTF
TRBJ2-1,TRBV29-1,TRBD2,-,18,TGCAGCGTTGACCCCCTAGCGGGGGGCAACCCGCTGGTGAATGAGCAGTTCTTC,CSVDPLAGGNPLVNEQFF
TRBJ2-3,TRBV5-6,-,-,15,TGTGCCAGCAGCTTGCGACTCATCGACACAGATACGCAGTATTTT,CASSLRLIDTDTQYF
TRBJ2-2,TRBV4-3,-,-,21,TGCGCCAGCAGCCAAGATCTACCAGGGGCCTTCCTCGCCTCGAACACCGGGGAGCTGTTTTTT,CASSQDLPGAFLASNTGELFF
TRBJ1-4,TRBV5-6,-,-,15,TGTGCCAGCAGCTCGACAGGTGCAACTAATGAAAAACTGTTTTTT,CASSSTGATNEKLFF
TRBJ2-6,TRBV7-8,-,-,15,TGTGCCAGCAGCTCGACAGGTCTTGTGGCCAACGTCCTGACTTTC,CASSSTGLVANVLTF
TRBJ2-2,TRBV7-7,-,once,15,TGTGCCAGCAGCTCTGTGCCAGGGAACACCGGGGAGCTGTTTTTT,CASSSVPGNTGELFF
TRBJ1-2,TRBV7-3,TRBD1,-,15,TGTGCCAGCAGCTTATCGGGGACAGGGGGCGATGGCTACACCTTC,CASSLSGTGGDGYTF
TRBJ2-1,TRBV5-1,TRBD1,-,15,TGCGCCAGCAGCTTGATGACAGGGAACTACAATGAGCAGTTCTTC,CASSLMTGNYNEQFF
TRBJ1-2,TRBV6-5,TRBD1,-,12,TGTGCCAGCAGTCGGGACAGCATCAGCTACACCTTC,CASSRDSISYTF
TRBJ1-1,TRBV7-3,-,-,13,TGTGCCAGCAGCTTCTCTAGCGGGACTGAAGCTTTCTTT,CASSFSSGTEAFF
TRBJ2-1,TRBV7-3,TRBD2,-,15,TGTGCCAGCAGGTCGCGGGCGGGAGGGGTCAATGAGCAGTTCTTC,CASRSRAGGVNEQFF
TRBJ1-5,TRBV7-2,TRBD1,-,16,TGTGCCAGCAGCTTATCCGGGACAGGGGGCTTTCAGCCCCAGCATTTT,CASSLSGTGGFQPQHF
TRBJ2-4,TRBV6-1,TRBD1,-,18,TGTGCCAGCAGTGAAGCGTCAGGGGGCTATCTAGCCAAAAACATTCAGTACTTC,CASSEASGGYLAKNIQYF
TRBJ2-1,TRBV30,TRBD2,-,15,TGTGCCTGGAGACGCGCTAGCGGCTTCTACAATGAGCAGTTCTTC,CAWRRASGFYNEQFF
TRBJ2-5,TRBV7-3,-,-,14,TGTGCCAGCAGCCCCCGCCCGGGTTTGGAGACCCAGTACTTC,CASSPRPGLETQYF
TRBJ2-1,TRBV6-1,-,-,13,TGTGCCAGCATGGAAGGAGGGTCCAATGAGCAGTTCTTC,CASMEGGSNEQFF
TRBJ2-7,TRBV29-1,-,-,13,TGCAGCGTTGAGATACAGACAAACTACGAGCAGTACTTC,CSVEIQTNYEQYF
TRBJ1-5,TRBV2,TRBD1,-,14,TGTGCCAGCAGCATGACAGGGCTGAATCAGCCCCAGCATTTT,CASSMTGLNQPQHF
TRBJ2-1,TRBV4-3,-,once,14,TGCGCCAGCAGCCCCGCGGAGGAGTACAATGAGCAGTTCTTC,CASSPAEEYNEQFF
TRBJ1-1,TRBV5-4,-,-,15,TGTGCCAGCACCCCTGGGGGACATATGAACACTGAAGCTTTCTTT,CASTPGGHMNTEAFF
TRBJ1-2,TRBV7-2,-,once,13,TGTGCCAGCAGCTCACGGCGGGGGGCTGGCTACACCTTC,CASSSRRGAGYTF
TRBJ1-5,TRBV6-5,TRBD1,-,14,TGTGCCAGCAGTCGACAGGGTCTGGATCAGCCCCAGCATTTT,CASSRQGLDQPQHF
TRBJ1-1,TRBV2,TRBD1,-,17,TGTGCCAGCAGTGAGGGCCTCAGGGGGTTCGGGAACACTGAAGCTTTCTTT,CASSEGLRGFGNTEAFF
TRBJ1-1,TRBV18,TRBD1,-,16,TGTGCCAGCTCACCAGACAGGGGAAGGGGGAACACTGAAGCTTTCTTT,CASSPDRGRGNTEAFF
TRBJ1-2,TRBV27,TRBD1,-,13,TGTGCCAGCAGTTTTGACAGGGGCTATGGCTACACCTTC,CASSFDRGYGYTF
TRBJ1-6,TRBV27,-,-,14,TGTGCCAGCAGTTTTAGCCTGAGTGGCTCACCCCTCCACTTT,CASSFSLSGSPLHF
TRBJ1-3,TRBV6-5,-,-,16,TGTGCCAGCAGTTACGGGTGGCAGGGGCTCGGAAACACCATATATTTT,CASSYGWQGLGNTIYF
TRBJ1-2,TRBV6-1,-,-,12,TGTGCCAGCTCCGACAGGAACTATGGCTACACCTTC,CASSDRNYGYTF